This T cell receptor (beta chain) was sequenced for a study of blood T cells in healthy people across ages. Study context: Capture via template switching afforded approximately one barcoded beta molecule per two T cells.

This clonotype was counted ten times or more. The CDR3 sequence is 16 residues long. The germline V gene has CDR1 MNHEY and CDR2 SMNVEV (reference sequence). V shed 5 bases and J 5 bases; nucleotides not matched to a gene: 14. The use of a sample-barcoded 5' primer and a J-beta primer mix characterized a second PCR of 7 to 11 cycles. Each cDNA molecule received a tag from a template-switch adaptor that had 12 random nucleotides. TCRdb re-called the 5' RACE reads through MiXCR, storing one row per CDR3 protein. The sample has around 520,000 distinct CDR3 sequences, about 27% seen once. Separately, the same data were catalogued under a study of T cells of mothers and their children.

V is TRBV27 and J is TRBJ2-7, with TRBD2 matching 8 bases. Sequencing used blood. The sequence came from a boy aged 2 to 10 in good health. The CDR3 DNA reads TGTGCCAGCAGTCCCCTCGAACTAGCGGCAATTGACGAGCAGTACTTC. It yields the protein CASSPLELAAIDEQYF.